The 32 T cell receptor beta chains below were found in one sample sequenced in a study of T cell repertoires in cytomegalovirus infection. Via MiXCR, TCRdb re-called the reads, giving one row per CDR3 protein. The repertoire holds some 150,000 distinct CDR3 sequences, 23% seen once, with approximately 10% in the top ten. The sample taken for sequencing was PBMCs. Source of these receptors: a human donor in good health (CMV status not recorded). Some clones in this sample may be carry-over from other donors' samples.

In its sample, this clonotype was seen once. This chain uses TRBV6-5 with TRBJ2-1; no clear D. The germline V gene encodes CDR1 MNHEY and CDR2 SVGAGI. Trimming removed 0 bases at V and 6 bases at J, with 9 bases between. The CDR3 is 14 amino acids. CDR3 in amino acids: CASSYSTRSNEQFF. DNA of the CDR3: TGTGCCAGCAGTTACTCGACCAGGTCCAATGAGCAGTTCTTC.

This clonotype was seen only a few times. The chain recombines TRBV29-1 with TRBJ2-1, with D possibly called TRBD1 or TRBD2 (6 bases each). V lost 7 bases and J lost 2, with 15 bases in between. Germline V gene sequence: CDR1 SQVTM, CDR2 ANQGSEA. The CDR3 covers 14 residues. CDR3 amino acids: CSAAGGLTYNEQFF. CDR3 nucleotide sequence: TGCAGCGCCGCTGGGGGGCTGACCTACAATGAGCAGTTCTTC.

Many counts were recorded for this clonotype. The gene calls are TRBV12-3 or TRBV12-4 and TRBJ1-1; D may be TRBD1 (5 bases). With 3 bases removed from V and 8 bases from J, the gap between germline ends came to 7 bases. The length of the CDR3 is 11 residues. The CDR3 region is CASSFGGEAFF. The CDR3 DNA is TGTGCCAGCAGTTTCGGGGGGGAAGCTTTCTTT.

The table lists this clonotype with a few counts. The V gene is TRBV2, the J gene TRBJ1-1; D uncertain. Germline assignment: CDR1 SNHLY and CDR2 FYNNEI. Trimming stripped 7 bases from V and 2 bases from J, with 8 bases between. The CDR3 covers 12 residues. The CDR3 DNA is TGTGCCAGCACCCCGGGCAACACTGAAGCTTTCTTT. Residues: CASTPGNTEAFF.

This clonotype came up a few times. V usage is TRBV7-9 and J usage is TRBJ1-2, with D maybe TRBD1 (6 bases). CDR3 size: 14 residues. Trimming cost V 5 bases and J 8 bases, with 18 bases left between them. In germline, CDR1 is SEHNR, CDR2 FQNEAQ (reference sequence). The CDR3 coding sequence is TGTGCCAGCAGCCCCGAGGGGGGGTTAGGAGGCTACACCTTC. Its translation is CASSPEGGLGGYTF.

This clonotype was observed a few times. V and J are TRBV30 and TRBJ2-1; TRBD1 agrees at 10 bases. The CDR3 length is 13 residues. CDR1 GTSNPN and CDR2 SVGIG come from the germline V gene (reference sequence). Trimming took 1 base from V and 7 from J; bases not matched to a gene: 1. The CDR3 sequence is CAWSGQGANEQFF. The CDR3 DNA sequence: TGTGCCTGGAGTGGACAGGGGGCGAATGAGCAGTTCTTC.

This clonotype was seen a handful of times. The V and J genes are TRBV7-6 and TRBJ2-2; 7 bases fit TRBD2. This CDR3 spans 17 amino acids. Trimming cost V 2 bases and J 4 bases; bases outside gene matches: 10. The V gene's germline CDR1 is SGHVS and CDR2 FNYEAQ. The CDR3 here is CASSLRVAGDITGELFF. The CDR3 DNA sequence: TGTGCCAGCAGCTTACGGGTTGCGGGAGATATCACCGGGGAGCTGTTTTTT.

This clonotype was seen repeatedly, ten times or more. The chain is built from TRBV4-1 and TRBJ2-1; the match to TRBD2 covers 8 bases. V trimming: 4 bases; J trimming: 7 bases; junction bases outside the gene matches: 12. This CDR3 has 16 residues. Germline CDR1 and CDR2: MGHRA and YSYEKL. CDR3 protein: CASSPFLREGRNEQFF. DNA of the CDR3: TGCGCCAGCAGCCCCTTTTTACGGGAGGGCCGTAATGAGCAGTTCTTC.

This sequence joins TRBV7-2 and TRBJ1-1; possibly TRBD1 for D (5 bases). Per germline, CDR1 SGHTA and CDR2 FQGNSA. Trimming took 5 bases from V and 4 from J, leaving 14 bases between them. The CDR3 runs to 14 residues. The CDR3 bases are TGTGCCAGCAGCCACCATCAGGGTTCCACTGAAGCTTTCTTT. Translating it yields CASSHHQGSTEAFF.

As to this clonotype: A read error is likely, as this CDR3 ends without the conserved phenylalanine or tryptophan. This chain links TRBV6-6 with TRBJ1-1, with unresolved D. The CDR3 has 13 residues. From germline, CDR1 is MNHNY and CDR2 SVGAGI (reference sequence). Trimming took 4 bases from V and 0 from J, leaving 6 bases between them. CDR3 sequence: CASSSGVNTEAFI. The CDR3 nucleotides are TGTGCCAGCAGTTCTGGGGTGAACACTGAAGCTTTCATT.

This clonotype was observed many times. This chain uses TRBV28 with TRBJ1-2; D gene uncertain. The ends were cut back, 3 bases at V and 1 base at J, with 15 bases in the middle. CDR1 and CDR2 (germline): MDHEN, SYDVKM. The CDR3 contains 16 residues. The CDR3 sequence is CASSFFPHVLNYGYTF. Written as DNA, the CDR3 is TGTGCCAGCAGTTTTTTCCCTCACGTTCTTAACTATGGCTACACCTTC.

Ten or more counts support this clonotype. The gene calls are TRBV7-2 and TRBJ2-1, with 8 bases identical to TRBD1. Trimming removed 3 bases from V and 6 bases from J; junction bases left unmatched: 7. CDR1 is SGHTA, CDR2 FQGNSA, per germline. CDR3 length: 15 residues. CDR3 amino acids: CASSFRDRGSNEQFF. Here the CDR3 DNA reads TGTGCCAGCAGCTTTAGAGACAGGGGAAGCAATGAGCAGTTCTTC.

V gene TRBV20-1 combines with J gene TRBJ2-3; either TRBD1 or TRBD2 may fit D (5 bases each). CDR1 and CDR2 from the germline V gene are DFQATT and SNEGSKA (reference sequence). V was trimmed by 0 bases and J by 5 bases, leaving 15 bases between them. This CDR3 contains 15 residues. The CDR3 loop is CSARDGTRAQDTQYF. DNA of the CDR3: TGCAGTGCTAGAGACGGGACCCGTGCCCAAGATACGCAGTATTTT.

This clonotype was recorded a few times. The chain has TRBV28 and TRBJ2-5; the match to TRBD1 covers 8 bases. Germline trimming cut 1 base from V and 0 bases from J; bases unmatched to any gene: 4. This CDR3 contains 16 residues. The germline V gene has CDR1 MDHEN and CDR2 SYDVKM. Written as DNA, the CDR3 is TGTGCCAGCAGTTTATTTCGGGACAGGTACCAAGAGACCCAGTACTTC. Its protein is CASSLFRDRYQETQYF.

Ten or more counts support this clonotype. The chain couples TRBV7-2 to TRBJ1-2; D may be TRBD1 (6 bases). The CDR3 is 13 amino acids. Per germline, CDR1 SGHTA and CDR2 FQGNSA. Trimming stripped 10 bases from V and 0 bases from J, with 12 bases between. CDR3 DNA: TGTGCCACAGAAAGGGGGACTAACTATGGCTACACCTTC. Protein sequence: CATERGTNYGYTF.

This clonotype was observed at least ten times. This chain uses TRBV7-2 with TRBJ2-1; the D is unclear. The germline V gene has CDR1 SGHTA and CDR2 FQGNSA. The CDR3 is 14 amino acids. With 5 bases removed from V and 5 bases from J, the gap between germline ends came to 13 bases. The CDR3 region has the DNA TGTGCCAGCAGCATAAAGACGGCGGACAATGAGCAGTTCTTC. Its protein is CASSIKTADNEQFF.

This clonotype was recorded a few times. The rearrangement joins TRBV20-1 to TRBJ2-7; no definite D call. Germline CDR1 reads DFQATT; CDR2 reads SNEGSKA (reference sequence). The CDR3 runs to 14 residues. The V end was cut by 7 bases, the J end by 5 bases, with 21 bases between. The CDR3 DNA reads TGCAGTGTCTGCCCCCCCCAAGGTAGCAACGAGCAGTACTTC. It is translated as CSVCPPQGSNEQYF.

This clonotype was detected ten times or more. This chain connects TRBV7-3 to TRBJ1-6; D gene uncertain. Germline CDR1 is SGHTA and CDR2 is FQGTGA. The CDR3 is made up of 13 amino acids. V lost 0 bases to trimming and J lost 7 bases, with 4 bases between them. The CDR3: CASSLTGNSPLHF. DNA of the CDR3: TGTGCCAGCAGCTTAACAGGCAATTCACCCCTCCACTTT.

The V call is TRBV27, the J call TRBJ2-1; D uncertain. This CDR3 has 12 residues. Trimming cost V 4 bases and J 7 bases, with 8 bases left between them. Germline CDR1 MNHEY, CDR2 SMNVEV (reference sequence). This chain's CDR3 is CASSSEVNEQFF. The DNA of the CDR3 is TGTGCCAGCAGTTCAGAGGTAAATGAGCAGTTCTTC.

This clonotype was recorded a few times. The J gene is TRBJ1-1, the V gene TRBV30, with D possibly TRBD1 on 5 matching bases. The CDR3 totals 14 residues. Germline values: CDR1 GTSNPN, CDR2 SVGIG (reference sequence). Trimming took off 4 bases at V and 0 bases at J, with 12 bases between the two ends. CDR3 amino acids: CAWTPGLLNTEAFF. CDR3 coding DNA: TGTGCCTGGACCCCGGGACTTTTGAACACTGAAGCTTTCTTT.

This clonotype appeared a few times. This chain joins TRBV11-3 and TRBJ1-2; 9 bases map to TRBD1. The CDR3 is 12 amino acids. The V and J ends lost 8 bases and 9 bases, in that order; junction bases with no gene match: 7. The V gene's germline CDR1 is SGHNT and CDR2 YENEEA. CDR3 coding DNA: TGTGCCAGCGATCGGGGACAGGGTTGCTACACCTTC. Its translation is CASDRGQGCYTF.

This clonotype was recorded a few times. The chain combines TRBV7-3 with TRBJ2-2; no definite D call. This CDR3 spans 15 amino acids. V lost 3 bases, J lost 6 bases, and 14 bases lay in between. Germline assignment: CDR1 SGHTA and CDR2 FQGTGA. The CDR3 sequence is CASSFIPLVSGELFF. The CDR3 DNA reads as TGTGCCAGCAGCTTTATCCCGCTGGTCTCCGGGGAGCTGTTTTTT.

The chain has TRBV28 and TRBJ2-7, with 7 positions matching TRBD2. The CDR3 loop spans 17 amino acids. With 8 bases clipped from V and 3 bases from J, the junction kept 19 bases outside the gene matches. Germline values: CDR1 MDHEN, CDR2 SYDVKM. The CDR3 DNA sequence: TGTGCCAGCTCTGGGGCGGGAGAGAACGGACCCTACTACGAGCAGTACTTC. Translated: CASSGAGENGPYYEQYF.

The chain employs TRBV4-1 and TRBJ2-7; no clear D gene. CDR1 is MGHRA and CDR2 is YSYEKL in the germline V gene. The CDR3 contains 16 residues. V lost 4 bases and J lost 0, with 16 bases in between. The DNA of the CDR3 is TGCGCCAGCAGCCTCCTCTTCGACCCCTACTCCTACGAGCAGTACTTC. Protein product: CASSLLFDPYSYEQYF.

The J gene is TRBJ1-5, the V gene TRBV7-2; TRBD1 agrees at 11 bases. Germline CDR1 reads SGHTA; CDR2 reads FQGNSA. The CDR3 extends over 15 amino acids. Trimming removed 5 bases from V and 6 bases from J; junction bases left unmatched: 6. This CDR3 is CASSKDRGPGQPQHF. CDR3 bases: TGTGCCAGCAGCAAGGACAGGGGGCCGGGTCAGCCCCAGCATTTT.

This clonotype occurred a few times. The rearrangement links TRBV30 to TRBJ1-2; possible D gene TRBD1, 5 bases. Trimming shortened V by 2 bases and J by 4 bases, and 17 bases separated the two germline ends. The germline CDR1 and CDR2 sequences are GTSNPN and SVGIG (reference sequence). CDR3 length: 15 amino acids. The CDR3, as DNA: TGTGCCTGGAGTCCGCGAACCCGGGACGCCTATGGCTACACCTTC. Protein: CAWSPRTRDAYGYTF. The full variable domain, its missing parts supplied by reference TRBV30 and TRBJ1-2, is SQTIHQWPATLVQPVGSPLSLECTVEGTSNPNLYWYRQAAGRGLQLLFYSVGIGQISSEVPQNLSASRPQDRQFILSSKKLLLSDSGFYLCAWSPRTRDAYGYTFGSGTRLTVV.

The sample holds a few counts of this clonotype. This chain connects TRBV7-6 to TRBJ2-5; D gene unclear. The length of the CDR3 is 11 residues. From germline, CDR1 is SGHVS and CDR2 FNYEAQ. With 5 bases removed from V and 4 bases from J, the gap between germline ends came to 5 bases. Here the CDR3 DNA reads TGTGCCAGCAGCCCTGGAGAGACCCAGTACTTC. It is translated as CASSPGETQYF. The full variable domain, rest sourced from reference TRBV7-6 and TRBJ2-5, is GAGVSQSPRYKVTKRGQDVALRCDPISGHVSLYWYRQALGQGPEFLTYFNYEAQQDKSGLPNDRFSAERPEGSISTLTIQRTEQRDSAMYRCASSPGETQYFGPGTRLLVL.

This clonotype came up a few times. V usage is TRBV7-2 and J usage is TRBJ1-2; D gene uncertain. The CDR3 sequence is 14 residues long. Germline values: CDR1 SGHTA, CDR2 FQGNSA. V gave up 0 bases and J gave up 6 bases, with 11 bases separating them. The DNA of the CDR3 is TGTGCCAGCAGCTTAGCGGGTTACCGGGATGGCTACACCTTC. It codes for CASSLAGYRDGYTF.

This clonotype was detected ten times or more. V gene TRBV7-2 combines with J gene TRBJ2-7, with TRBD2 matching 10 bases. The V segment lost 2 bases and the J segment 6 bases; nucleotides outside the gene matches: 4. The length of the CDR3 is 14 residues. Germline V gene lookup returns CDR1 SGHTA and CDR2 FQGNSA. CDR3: CASSLQRGGLEQYF. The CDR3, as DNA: TGTGCCAGCAGCTTACAGCGGGGGGGCCTCGAGCAGTACTTC.

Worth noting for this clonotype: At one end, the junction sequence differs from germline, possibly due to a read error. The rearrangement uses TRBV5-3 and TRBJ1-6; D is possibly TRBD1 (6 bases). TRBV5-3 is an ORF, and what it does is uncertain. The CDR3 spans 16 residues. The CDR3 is CASSSPGRTEDSPLHF. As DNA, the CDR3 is TGTGCCAGCAGCTCTCCCGGGCGGACAGAGGATTCACCCCTCCACTTT.

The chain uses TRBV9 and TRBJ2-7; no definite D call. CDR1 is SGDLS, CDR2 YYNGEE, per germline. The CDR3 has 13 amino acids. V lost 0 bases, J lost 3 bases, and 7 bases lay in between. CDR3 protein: CASSVGGDYEQYF. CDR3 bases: TGTGCCAGCAGCGTAGGCGGAGACTACGAGCAGTACTTC. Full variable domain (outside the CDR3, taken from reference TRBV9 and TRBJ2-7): DSGVTQTPKHLITATGQRVTLRCSPRSGDLSVYWYQQSLDQGLQFLIQYYNGEERAKGNILERFSAQQFPDLHSELNLSSLELGDSALYFCASSVGGDYEQYFGPGTRLTVT.

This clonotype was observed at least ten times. DNA for the CDR3: TGTGCCAGCAGTTTATCCCCTTTGAACACTGAAGCTTTCTTT. Translation gives CASSLSPLNTEAFF. The chain employs TRBV27 and TRBJ1-1; D is ambiguous. Per germline, CDR1 MNHEY and CDR2 SMNVEV (reference sequence). The CDR3 has 14 residues. V shed 0 bases and J shed 0 bases, with 5 bases lying between them.